These T cell receptor beta chains were read from a single sample in a study of shared clonotypes between healthy human individuals. Here immunoSEQ multiplex PCR was the method, and the copy in TCRdb shows in-frame clones only, minus some. The sample contains 2 million to 2.5 million clones, approximately 94% of which appear only once. Material for sequencing was naive CD8+ T cells from PBMCs. These receptors were taken from a man aged 18 to 30 in good health. Some clones in this sample may be carry-over from other donors' samples. The CDR3 runs from the conserved cysteine through the conserved F or W. D genes are given only for firm matches. Some rows have no size entry. The others give once, few or many, or a class for an expanded clone.

TRBV28,TRBJ2-7,-,TRBD2,TGTGCCAGCAGAAATAGCGGGAACGGGTACGAGCAGTACTTC,CASRNSGNGYEQYF
TRBV7-9,TRBJ2-3,-,-,TGTGCCAGCAGCCAAGACGCTAGGTTCGGCTGGGATACGCAGTATTTT,CASSQDARFGWDTQYF
TRBV7-2,TRBJ1-1,few,-,TGTGCCAGCAGCCCAGGGAGGAATGAAGCTTTCTTT,CASSPGRNEAFF
TRBV9,TRBJ1-4,-,-,TGTGCCAGCAGCACCAGGCTAGCAACTAATGAAAAACTGTTTTTT,CASSTRLATNEKLFF
TRBV6-5,TRBJ2-3,once,-,TGTGCCAGCACCCCCCTTCATACGCAGTATTTT,CASTPLHTQYF
TRBV27,TRBJ2-3,-,TRBD2,TGTGCCAGCAGTTCCTTTCTAGCGGGAGTGAAAGATACGCAGTATTTT,CASSSFLAGVKDTQYF
TRBV13,TRBJ2-1,-,TRBD2,TGTGCCAGCAGCTTACCTACGGGAGGGCCCTACAATGAGCAGTTCTTC,CASSLPTGGPYNEQFF
TRBV2,TRBJ2-7,-,-,TGTGCCAGCAGTGAAAGCTTGGGGGGAAGACGGGACGAGCAGTACTTC,CASSESLGGRRDEQYF
TRBV4-3,TRBJ2-7,-,-,TGCGCCAGCAGCCATTGGGGCAGCTCCTACGAGCAGTACTTC,CASSHWGSSYEQYF
TRBV30,TRBJ2-6,-,-,TGTGCCTGGAATTTCCCGAGAGCTGGGGCCAACGTCCTGACTTTC,CAWNFPRAGANVLTF
TRBV2,TRBJ2-1,-,-,TGTGCCACCCTTGAGGGTGGTGAGCAGTTCTTC,CATLEGGEQFF
TRBV29-1,TRBJ2-2,-,TRBD1,TGCAGCGTCCGACAGGGATCCACCGGGGAGCTGTTTTTT,CSVRQGSTGELFF
TRBV5-1,TRBJ2-2,-,-,TGCGCCAGCAGCTTGGGACGTGGCGCCGGGGAGCTGTTTTTT,CASSLGRGAGELFF
TRBV27,TRBJ1-4,-,-,TGTGCCAGCACTACTGGAGGGTTTCGGGAAAAACTGTTTTTT,CASTTGGFREKLFF
TRBV4-1,TRBJ2-7,-,-,TGCGCCAGCAGCCAAGTGGGGCTTGGGTACGAGCAGTACTTC,CASSQVGLGYEQYF
TRBV7-6,TRBJ2-7,-,TRBD2,TGTGCCAGCAGCCCCTCGAGCGGGAGTTCCCACGAGCAGTACTTC,CASSPSSGSSHEQYF
TRBV29-1,TRBJ2-3,-,TRBD1,TGCAGCGCACCGGGACAGACGGATACGCAGTATTTT,CSAPGQTDTQYF
TRBV7-9,TRBJ2-1,-,TRBD2,TGTGCCAGCAGCCCGTCAGTTCTAGCGGACAATGAGCAGTTCTTC,CASSPSVLADNEQFF
TRBV5-4,TRBJ2-7,-,-,TGTGCCAGTAAGGGGCGGGACGGCCTCGGACAGTACTTC,CASKGRDGLGQYF